The 22 T cell receptor beta chains below all came from one sample that was sequenced in a study of regulatory T cells in long-lasting Graves disease. Sequencing libraries for TCR beta were prepared with iRepertoire HTBI primers and Arm-PCR of CDR3 regions. In TCRdb, the multiplex PCR reads were re-called with MiXCR into one record per CDR3 protein. Here the sample spans under 250,000 distinct CDR3 sequences, about 19% being singletons. The sample's time point: newly diagnosed GD, antithyroid drugs for less than 3 months. From PBMCs, RNA was extracted and then used to make the TCR library. Sequenced here: peripheral blood mononuclear cells (PBMCs), sampled at new diagnosis, from a patient treated with antithyroid drugs. The receptors here all came from a female donor with Graves disease.

This clonotype was found a few times. This chain connects TRBV4-3 to TRBJ1-2; D gene ambiguous. V lost 0 bases and J 3 bases, leaving 11 bases between the germline ends. The germline gives CDR1 LGHNA, CDR2 YSLEER. The CDR3 consists of 15 residues. This CDR3 reads CASSQDFDGYYGYTF. The CDR3, as DNA: TGCGCCAGCAGCCAAGATTTCGACGGATACTATGGCTACACCTTC.

This clonotype showed up many times. CDR3 residues: CAISTGRSGNTIYF. CDR3 coding DNA: TGTGCCATCAGCACAGGGCGCTCTGGAAACACCATATATTTT. This rearrangement joins TRBV10-3 to TRBJ1-3; D is possibly TRBD1 (6 bases). The length of the CDR3 is 14 residues. The V and J ends lost 6 bases and 0 bases respectively, with 9 bases between them. Germline V gene sequence: CDR1 ENHRY, CDR2 SYGVKD.

The sample holds many counts of this clonotype. J is TRBJ2-1 and V is TRBV6-2 or TRBV6-3, with 7 nucleotides matching TRBD1. The ends lost 5 bases at V and 7 bases at J; junction bases unmatched: 8. This CDR3 contains 14 residues. Germline CDR1 MNHEY, CDR2 SVGEGT. The CDR3 sequence is CASSAGGQWNEQFF. Here the CDR3 DNA reads TGTGCCAGCAGTGCAGGGGGACAATGGAATGAGCAGTTCTTC.

A few counts support this clonotype. The rearrangement joins TRBV2 to TRBJ1-1, with 9 bases identical to TRBD1. This CDR3 contains 15 residues. With 4 bases clipped from V and 5 bases from J, the junction kept 8 bases outside the gene matches. CDR1 and CDR2 from the germline V gene are SNHLY and FYNNEI. This CDR3 reads CASSAGTGSRTEAFF. CDR3 DNA: TGTGCCAGCAGTGCCGGGACAGGGTCTCGGACTGAAGCTTTCTTT.

This clonotype was picked up many times. The chain uses TRBV11-1 and TRBJ2-7, with D unresolved. The germline V gene has CDR1 SGHAT and CDR2 FQDESV (reference sequence). The CDR3 runs 16 residues. The ends were cut back, 4 bases at V and 0 bases at J, with 16 bases in the middle. The CDR3 DNA sequence: TGTGCCAGCAGCTCCCCCGGGCGGTGGAACTCCTACGAGCAGTACTTC. Translated, it gives CASSSPGRWNSYEQYF.

Comment on this clonotype: A far bigger clonotype differs at one base, so this is likely a read error. This chain joins TRBV2 and TRBJ2-7; 12 bases map to TRBD2. Trimming cost V 4 bases and J 7 bases; bases outside gene matches: 8. This CDR3 has 15 amino acids. Germline V lookup: CDR1 SNHLY, CDR2 FYNNEI. The CDR3 region is CASSALAGGGNEQYF. The CDR3 DNA reads as TGTGCCAGCAGTGCTCTAGCGGGGGGGGGCAATGAGCAGTACTTC.

This clonotype came up many times. The gene calls are TRBV3-1 and TRBJ2-7, with D unresolved. Germline lookup yields CDR1 LGHDT and CDR2 YNNKEL (reference sequence). The length of the CDR3 is 15 residues. V lost 2 bases and J lost 5, with 16 bases in between. CDR3 nucleotides: TGTGCCAGCAGCCAATCCTTCAGCCCTTCGGACGAGCAGTACTTC. Its protein is CASSQSFSPSDEQYF.

Note on this clonotype: Only one base separates this from a far larger clonotype, so it likely reflects a read error. The chain joins TRBV11-2 to TRBJ2-5, with 12 bases aligning to TRBD1. Germline V gene lookup returns CDR1 SGHAT and CDR2 FQNNGV. This CDR3 spans 17 amino acids. The CDR3 is CASSFSSGTGGRDEQLF. CDR3 nucleotide sequence: TGTGCCAGCAGCTTTTCAAGCGGGACAGGGGGCCGAGATGAGCAGCTCTTC.

This clonotype was recorded many times. J is TRBJ1-2 and V is TRBV6-1, with a tentative D call TRBD1 (6 bases). The CDR3 has 17 amino acids. The ends were cut back, 5 bases at V and 0 bases at J, with 19 bases in the middle. Germline V lookup: CDR1 MNHNS, CDR2 SASEGT. CDR3 sequence: CASSLNPGTPSNYGYTF. The CDR3 DNA reads as TGTGCCAGCAGTCTTAACCCCGGGACACCATCTAACTATGGCTACACCTTC.

The rearrangement links TRBV5-1 to TRBJ1-2; 8 bases are a match to TRBD1. Germline V CDR1 and CDR2: SGHRS, YFSETQ. J lost 6 bases, V lost 0 bases, and 4 bases had no gene match. This CDR3 spans 14 amino acids. CDR3 residues: CASSLGTGIHGYTF. CDR3 nucleotide sequence: TGCGCCAGCAGCTTGGGGACAGGGATCCATGGCTACACCTTC.

Of note for this clonotype: A single base separates this from a much larger clone, so it may be a read error. Without the conserved terminal phenylalanine or tryptophan, this CDR3 likely stems from a read error. The chain is built from TRBV7-2 and TRBJ1-6; TRBD1 agrees at 7 bases. Germline-derived CDR1 and CDR2 are SGHTA and FQGNSA. After removal of 0 bases from V and 8 bases from J, the junction contained 7 bases not matched to a gene. The CDR3 covers 16 residues. The CDR3: CASSLAFRTGYSPLHV. The DNA of the CDR3 is TGTGCCAGCAGCTTAGCCTTCCGGACAGGATATTCACCCCTCCACGTT.

This clonotype showed up many times. The V gene is TRBV7-3, the J gene TRBJ2-1; 15 nucleotides align to TRBD2. Germline CDR1 SGHTA, CDR2 FQGTGA. Losses at the gene ends were 3 bases for V and 8 bases for J; bases not matched to a gene: 5. The CDR3 totals 16 residues. CDR3 nucleotides: TGTGCCAGCAGCTTCGGACTAGCGGGGGGGTTAGATGAGCAGTTCTTC. It encodes CASSFGLAGGLDEQFF. Filled out from reference TRBV7-3 and TRBJ2-1, the complete variable domain reads GAGVSQTPSNKVTEKGKYVELRCDPISGHTALYWYRQSLGQGPEFLIYFQGTGAADDSGLPNDRFFAVRPEGSVSTLKIQRTERGDSAVYLCASSFGLAGGLDEQFFGPGTRLTVL.

This clonotype has a count of ten or more. This chain uses TRBV27 with TRBJ2-1, with D possibly being TRBD1 (7 bases). Germline V gene sequence: CDR1 MNHEY, CDR2 SMNVEV (reference sequence). Trimming shortened V by 4 bases and J by 6 bases, and 22 bases separated the two germline ends. The CDR3 extends over 17 amino acids. The DNA for the CDR3 is TGTGCCAGCAGTTACCCCCACAGGGCAGGGGGGCCCAATGAGCAGTTCTTC. Amino acid sequence: CASSYPHRAGGPNEQFF.

This clonotype has ten or more counts. The chain is built from TRBV24-1 and TRBJ2-1, with 14 positions matching TRBD2. The CDR3 extends over 18 amino acids. The germline V gene encodes CDR1 KGHDR and CDR2 SFDVKD. With V trimmed by 6 bases and J by 1 base, 7 bases remained unmatched. CDR3 DNA sequence: TGTGCCACCAGTCCGGGACTAGCGGGAGCATTTTCCTACAATGAGCAGTTCTTC. Protein sequence: CATSPGLAGAFSYNEQFF.

This clonotype was observed at least ten times. V gene TRBV3-1 combines with J gene TRBJ2-5; weak D call: TRBD2 (6 bases). Germline V lookup: CDR1 LGHDT, CDR2 YNNKEL (reference sequence). The CDR3 runs 15 residues. The V end lost 2 bases, the J end lost 4 bases, and 14 bases lay between the germline ends. The CDR3 DNA follows: TGTGCCAGCAGCCAACTAACCCTGGGAGGAGAGACCCAGTACTTC. Translating it yields CASSQLTLGGETQYF.

The chain carries TRBV7-8 and TRBJ2-1, with a possible D match to TRBD2 (7 bases). With 5 bases removed from V and 7 bases from J, the gap between germline ends came to 24 bases. CDR1 is SGHVS, CDR2 FQNEAQ, per germline. The CDR3 extends over 17 amino acids. The CDR3 DNA sequence: TGTGCCAGCAGCCCGGCCTTGGGAGGGGACATTTCAAATGAGCAGTTCTTC. Translated, it gives CASSPALGGDISNEQFF.

V is TRBV7-2 and J is TRBJ2-7; a possible D gene is TRBD2 (6 bases). V dropped 1 base and J dropped 0 bases, with 13 bases sitting between them. The CDR3 consists of 16 residues. The V gene's germline CDR1 is SGHTA and CDR2 FQGNSA. CDR3 nucleotide sequence: TGTGCCAGCAGCTTAGGGGGCGGGGATAACTCCTACGAGCAGTACTTC. It translates to CASSLGGGDNSYEQYF. Full variable domain (outside the CDR3, taken from reference TRBV7-2 and TRBJ2-7): GAGVSQSPSNKVTEKGKDVELRCDPISGHTALYWYRQSLGQGLEFLIYFQGNSAPDKSGLPSDRFSAERTGGSVSTLTIQRTQQEDSAVYLCASSLGGGDNSYEQYFGPGTRLTVT.

Notes on this clonotype: This may arise from a read error, as a much more abundant clone is one base away. The conserved closing phenylalanine or tryptophan is absent in this CDR3, likely reflecting a read error. The chain is built from TRBV7-9 and TRBJ1-1, with 9 bases fitting TRBD1. J was trimmed by 10 bases and V by 6 bases; bases with no gene match: 9. CDR3 length: 13 residues. Looked up from germline, CDR1 is SEHNR and CDR2 is FQNEAQ (reference sequence). CDR3 region: CASSLRGTGRAFL. In DNA form, the CDR3 reads TGTGCCAGCAGTCTCCGGGGGACAGGGAGAGCTTTCCTT.

V gene TRBV11-3 combines with J gene TRBJ2-3; 9 positions match TRBD2. Germline CDR1 reads SGHNT; CDR2 reads YENEEA. Losses at the gene ends were 5 bases for V and 5 bases for J; bases not matched to a gene: 11. This CDR3 is 16 amino acids long. The CDR3 sequence: CASSPDLAGKVDTQYF. Written as DNA, the CDR3 is TGTGCCAGCAGCCCAGACCTAGCGGGGAAGGTAGATACGCAGTATTTT.

In this sample, this clonotype turned up many times. This chain uses TRBV15 with TRBJ2-1; no clear D gene. Per germline, CDR1 LNHNV and CDR2 YYDKDF (reference sequence). Trimming removed 3 bases from V and 5 bases from J, with 14 bases in between. The CDR3 is 15 amino acids. CDR3 sequence reads: CATSRYRFPHNEQFF. CDR3 sequence (DNA): TGTGCCACCAGCAGGTACAGATTTCCCCACAATGAGCAGTTCTTC.

As to this clonotype: Being one base from a much bigger clone, this may be a read error. This chain connects TRBV12-3 or TRBV12-4 to TRBJ1-1, with D tentatively TRBD1 (5 bases). The germline V and J ends were trimmed by 6 bases and 1 base, with 15 bases remaining between them. CDR3 length equals 15 residues. CDR3 region: CASSRDPTGNTEAFF. For the CDR3, the DNA is TGTGCCAGCAGCCGAGACCCCACAGGGAACACTGAAGCTTTCTTT.

This clonotype was seen ten or more times. V and J are TRBV6-1 and TRBJ1-1, with D unresolved. The length of the CDR3 is 11 residues. Germline V CDR1 and CDR2: MNHNS, SASEGT. The germline V and J ends were trimmed by 5 bases and 7 bases, with 8 bases remaining between them. The CDR3 nucleotides read TGTGCCAGCAGTCCCGGGATTGAAGCTTTCTTT. Encoded protein: CASSPGIEAFF.